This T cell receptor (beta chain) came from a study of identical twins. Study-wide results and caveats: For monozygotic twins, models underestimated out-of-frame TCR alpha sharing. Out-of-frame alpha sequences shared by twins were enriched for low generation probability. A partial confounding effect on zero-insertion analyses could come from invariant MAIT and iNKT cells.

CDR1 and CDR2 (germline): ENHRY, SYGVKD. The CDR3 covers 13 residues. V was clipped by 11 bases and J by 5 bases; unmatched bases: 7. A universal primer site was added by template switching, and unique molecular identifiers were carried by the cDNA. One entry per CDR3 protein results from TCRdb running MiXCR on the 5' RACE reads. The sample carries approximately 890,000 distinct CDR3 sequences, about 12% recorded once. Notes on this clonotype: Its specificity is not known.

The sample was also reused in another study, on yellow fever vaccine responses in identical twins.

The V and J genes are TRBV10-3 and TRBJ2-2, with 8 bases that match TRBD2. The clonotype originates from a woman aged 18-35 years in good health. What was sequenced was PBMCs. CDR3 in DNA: TGTGCCCTACGGACTAGCCGGACCGGGGAGCTGTTTTTT. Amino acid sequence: CALRTSRTGELFF.